The clone carrying this T cell receptor beta chain turned up a few times. The source of the sample is a study of response to subunit inactivated influenza vaccine. Each CDR3 protein is one row after TCRdb ran MiXCR on the RT-PCR reads. The sample contains around 650,000 distinct CDR3 sequences, around 14% of which appear only once. The sequences come from PBMCs from blood, collected 11 to 12 days after vaccination. The receptor was isolated from a man in his fifties or sixties who received an inactivated influenza vaccine.

The DNA of the CDR3 is TGTGCCAGCAGTCCCCCGGAGCTGAACACTGAAGCTTTCTTT. This gives the protein CASSPPELNTEAFF. The V and J genes are TRBV28 and TRBJ1-1; unclear D gene. CDR3 size: 14 residues. Germline CDR1 reads MDHEN; CDR2 reads SYDVKM. Between the trimmed V and J ends, which lost 5 bases and 0 bases, there was a span of 10 bases. The complete variable domain, with remaining parts taken from reference TRBV28 and TRBJ1-1, reads DVKVTQSSRYLVKRTGEKVFLECVQDMDHENMFWYRQDPGLGLRLIYFSYDVKMKEKGDIPEGYSVSREKKERFSLILESASTNQTSMYLCASSPPELNTEAFFGQGTRLTVV.